This T cell receptor beta chain emerged from a study of T cells in Graves' hyperthyroidism and ophthalmopathy. Study as a whole: At the time of initial diagnosis and before any treatment, peripheral blood was collected.

Diagnosis of hyperthyroidism was new in patients aged 18 to 65, and its duration was under 2 months. Exclusion followed for patients with uncontrolled infection, other autoimmune disease, pregnancy or lactation. The source of the PBMCs was approximately 10 ml of fresh peripheral blood. RNA transcripts provided the source from which TCR beta CDR3 regions were amplified. TCR CDR3 underwent first-round RT-PCR with the HTBI primer set. Each CDR3 protein is one row after TCRdb ran MiXCR on the multiplex PCR reads. There are fewer than 450,000 distinct CDR3 sequences in the sample; about 18% occur only once, and roughly 35% lies in the top ten. This clonotype was counted at least ten times. Germline trimming cut 3 bases from V and 2 bases from J; bases unmatched to any gene: 9. The CDR3 extends over 15 amino acids. Germline CDR1 is DFQATT and CDR2 is SNEGSKA (reference sequence).

The specimen sequenced was blood. The rearrangement joins TRBV20-1 to TRBJ2-5, with 7 nucleotides matching TRBD2. The TCR comes from a woman in her 30s with Graves' hyperthyroidism that later progressed to Graves' ophthalmopathy. Here the CDR3 reads CSASAQGTIQETQYF. In DNA, the CDR3 is TGCAGTGCTAGTGCACAAGGGACTATACAAGAGACCCAGTACTTC.